A selection of T cell receptor beta chains follows, all from one sample in a study of T cells in Graves' hyperthyroidism and ophthalmopathy. In TCRdb, the multiplex PCR reads were re-called with MiXCR into one record per CDR3 protein. The data contain some 620,000 distinct CDR3 sequences, around 16% of them seen just once; the ten biggest clones take up 3% to 4.5%. Source material: blood. Receptor source: a woman younger than 45 with Graves' hyperthyroidism. Both conserved end residues are part of each CDR3. A D gene is named only where the DNA matches it firmly. The size entry is marked missing in some rows and otherwise reads once, few, many or a size class.

clone_size: many; v_call: TRBV5-1; d_call: NA; j_call: TRBJ2-1; cdr3_nt: TGCGCCAGCACAGCAGGACCGCACTACAATGAGCAGTTCTTC; cdr3_aa: CASTAGPHYNEQFF
clone_size: many; v_call: TRBV24-1; d_call: NA; j_call: TRBJ2-2; cdr3_nt: TGTGCCACCAGTGACCGAATGGGGGCAGGGGCTCGGACCGGGGAGCTGTTTTTT; cdr3_aa: CATSDRMGAGARTGELFF
clone_size: NA; v_call: TRBV5-5; d_call: NA; j_call: TRBJ2-2; cdr3_nt: TGTGCCATATTAGGGGAGCTGTTTTTT; cdr3_aa: CAILGELFF
clone_size: NA; v_call: TRBV29-1; d_call: NA; j_call: TRBJ2-7; cdr3_nt: TGCAGCGTTGGCAGTACCTACGAGCAGTACTTC; cdr3_aa: CSVGSTYEQYF
clone_size: NA; v_call: TRBV19; d_call: NA; j_call: TRBJ2-1; cdr3_nt: TGTGCCAGTAGTATGGGGGGGCTGGGGCAGTTCTTC; cdr3_aa: CASSMGGLGQFF
clone_size: NA; v_call: TRBV15; d_call: TRBD1; j_call: TRBJ1-5; cdr3_nt: TGTGCCACCAGCAGTGAACAGGGGAACCAGCCCCAGCATTTT; cdr3_aa: CATSSEQGNQPQHF
clone_size: many; v_call: TRBV2; d_call: NA; j_call: TRBJ1-1; cdr3_nt: TGTGCCAGCAGGGGTCCCATGAACACTGAAGCTTTCTTT; cdr3_aa: CASRGPMNTEAFF
clone_size: many; v_call: TRBV7-2; d_call: TRBD1; j_call: TRBJ2-5; cdr3_nt: TGTGCCAGCAGCACTCGGACAGGGTTTCAAGAGACCCAGTACTTC; cdr3_aa: CASSTRTGFQETQYF
clone_size: NA; v_call: TRBV20-1; d_call: TRBD1; j_call: TRBJ1-5; cdr3_nt: TGCAGTGCCAGTTCCGTCAGGGGGCGAGGTCAGCCCCAGCATTTT; cdr3_aa: CSASSVRGRGQPQHF
clone_size: many; v_call: TRBV6-1; d_call: TRBD1; j_call: TRBJ2-7; cdr3_nt: TGTGCCAGCAGTGCCCGGGACAGGGGCTATGGGGAGCAGTACTTC; cdr3_aa: CASSARDRGYGEQYF
clone_size: NA; v_call: TRBV9; d_call: NA; j_call: TRBJ1-1; cdr3_nt: TGTGCCAGCAGCGAGCCAGGGGCTAAAGCTTTCTTT; cdr3_aa: CASSEPGAKAFF
clone_size: NA; v_call: TRBV6-1; d_call: TRBD2; j_call: TRBJ2-1; cdr3_nt: TGTGCCAGCAGCCTCTCGACTAGCGGGGGGTACAATGAGCAGTTCTTC; cdr3_aa: CASSLSTSGGYNEQFF
clone_size: NA; v_call: TRBV14; d_call: TRBD1; j_call: TRBJ2-2; cdr3_nt: TGTGCCAGCAGCACACGACAGGGGAGGACCGGGGAGCTGTTTTTT; cdr3_aa: CASSTRQGRTGELFF
clone_size: many; v_call: TRBV6-1; d_call: NA; j_call: TRBJ2-7; cdr3_nt: TGTGCCAGCAGTTACCGTCGTGGGGGCGAGCAGTACTTC; cdr3_aa: CASSYRRGGEQYF
clone_size: NA; v_call: TRBV11-2; d_call: NA; j_call: TRBJ1-6; cdr3_nt: TGTGCCAGCAGCGCGTCGGGCCAGACTAATTCACCCCTCCACTTT; cdr3_aa: CASSASGQTNSPLHF
clone_size: many; v_call: TRBV12-3/TRBV12-4; d_call: TRBD2; j_call: TRBJ2-7; cdr3_nt: TGTGCCAGCAGCCTCGGACTAGCGGGAGCTCTGTACGAGCAGTACTTC; cdr3_aa: CASSLGLAGALYEQYF
clone_size: NA; v_call: TRBV14; d_call: NA; j_call: TRBJ2-3; cdr3_nt: TGTGCCAGCAGCCAAGGGTCAGGGGAGACTAGCACAGATACGCAGTATTTT; cdr3_aa: CASSQGSGETSTDTQYF
clone_size: many; v_call: TRBV19; d_call: NA; j_call: TRBJ1-1; cdr3_nt: TGTGCCAGTGGCCTCGGGGGGACGAACACTGAAGCTTTCTTT; cdr3_aa: CASGLGGTNTEAFF
clone_size: many; v_call: TRBV7-9; d_call: NA; j_call: TRBJ1-1; cdr3_nt: TGTGCCAGCAGCTTAGGGGCATATGAAGCTTTCTTT; cdr3_aa: CASSLGAYEAFF
clone_size: few; v_call: TRBV7-9; d_call: TRBD2; j_call: TRBJ2-1; cdr3_nt: TGTGCCAGCAGCTTATGGGGGCGGGAGGGGAACAATGAGCAGTTCTTC; cdr3_aa: CASSLWGREGNNEQFF
clone_size: NA; v_call: TRBV20-1; d_call: TRBD2; j_call: TRBJ2-1; cdr3_nt: TGCAGTGCTAGGGGGGGGAGCCTGGTTTTGGAGCAGTTCTTC; cdr3_aa: CSARGGSLVLEQFF
clone_size: many; v_call: TRBV2; d_call: TRBD1; j_call: TRBJ2-7; cdr3_nt: TGTGCCAGCAGTGAGGCGGACAGGGGGCTTGGGCAGTACTTC; cdr3_aa: CASSEADRGLGQYF
clone_size: few; v_call: TRBV18; d_call: NA; j_call: TRBJ2-3; cdr3_nt: TGTGCCAGCTCAGATATCTCCGGCACAGATACGCAGTATTTT; cdr3_aa: CASSDISGTDTQYF
clone_size: few; v_call: TRBV4-2; d_call: NA; j_call: TRBJ2-7; cdr3_nt: TGTGCCAGCAGCCCCCCCGGGCCTAACCTCTACGAGCAGTACTTC; cdr3_aa: CASSPPGPNLYEQYF
clone_size: few; v_call: TRBV6-1; d_call: NA; j_call: TRBJ1-2; cdr3_nt: TGTGCCAGCAGCTTTGGGGCAGTAGGGGGCTATGGCTACACCTTC; cdr3_aa: CASSFGAVGGYGYTF
clone_size: few; v_call: TRBV27; d_call: TRBD2; j_call: TRBJ2-1; cdr3_nt: TGTGGACAATACAGGAGCGGGAGAGGGTGGGGGTTTGTATACAATGAGCAGTTCTTC; cdr3_aa: CGQYRSGRGWGFVYNEQFF
clone_size: NA; v_call: TRBV29-1; d_call: TRBD2; j_call: TRBJ2-2; cdr3_nt: TGCAGCGCTAAAGAGCGCTCGGGACTAGCGGGAGTCACCGGGGAGCTGTTTTTT; cdr3_aa: CSAKERSGLAGVTGELFF
clone_size: NA; v_call: TRBV29-1; d_call: NA; j_call: TRBJ2-3; cdr3_nt: TGCAGCGTAGGGCAGCTCACAGATACGCAGTATTTT; cdr3_aa: CSVGQLTDTQYF
clone_size: NA; v_call: TRBV6-1; d_call: NA; j_call: TRBJ1-5; cdr3_nt: TGTGCCAGCAGTGAAAGGTGGCAGGCCAATCAGCCCCAGCATTTT; cdr3_aa: CASSERWQANQPQHF
clone_size: many; v_call: TRBV20-1; d_call: NA; j_call: TRBJ2-1; cdr3_nt: TGCAGTGCTACCGACGGGACGGATTACAATGAGCAGTTCTTC; cdr3_aa: CSATDGTDYNEQFF
clone_size: NA; v_call: TRBV19; d_call: TRBD1; j_call: TRBJ2-6; cdr3_nt: TGTGCCAGTAGTTCTGACAGGGGGCGGATGAGCTCTGGGGCCAACGTCCTGACTTTC; cdr3_aa: CASSSDRGRMSSGANVLTF
clone_size: few; v_call: TRBV20-1; d_call: NA; j_call: TRBJ1-5; cdr3_nt: TGCAGTGCTAGAGACGGGGGAAATCAGCCCCAGCATTTT; cdr3_aa: CSARDGGNQPQHF
clone_size: NA; v_call: TRBV5-6; d_call: NA; j_call: TRBJ1-2; cdr3_nt: TGTGCCAGCAGCTTGGGACGAGGTCTAGCAAGGGGCTACACCTTC; cdr3_aa: CASSLGRGLARGYTF
clone_size: few; v_call: TRBV28; d_call: TRBD2; j_call: TRBJ2-5; cdr3_nt: TGTGCCAGCAGTTTAGGATGGAGACTAGCGGGAGAAGTTTATGAGACCCAGTACTTC; cdr3_aa: CASSLGWRLAGEVYETQYF
clone_size: many; v_call: TRBV5-1; d_call: NA; j_call: TRBJ1-3; cdr3_nt: TGCGCCAGCAGCTTGGAGGGACTCTCTGGAAACACCATATATTTT; cdr3_aa: CASSLEGLSGNTIYF
clone_size: many; v_call: TRBV9; d_call: NA; j_call: TRBJ1-2; cdr3_nt: TGTGCCAGCAGCGTAAGAACCAACTATGGCTACACCTTC; cdr3_aa: CASSVRTNYGYTF
clone_size: many; v_call: TRBV7-2; d_call: TRBD2; j_call: TRBJ2-1; cdr3_nt: TGTGCCAGCAGCTTAGCGCGGCTAGCGGGAGCCTACAATGAGCAGTTCTTC; cdr3_aa: CASSLARLAGAYNEQFF
clone_size: few; v_call: TRBV6-2/TRBV6-3; d_call: NA; j_call: TRBJ2-3; cdr3_nt: TGTGCCAGCAGTTCCCCAAGCGCATCATCAACGGATACGCAGTATTTT; cdr3_aa: CASSSPSASSTDTQYF
clone_size: many; v_call: TRBV20-1; d_call: NA; j_call: TRBJ2-7; cdr3_nt: TGCAGTGCTAGGCGGGTCGGCTACGAGCAGTACTTC; cdr3_aa: CSARRVGYEQYF
clone_size: NA; v_call: TRBV28; d_call: NA; j_call: TRBJ2-7; cdr3_nt: TGTGCCAGCAGCAAGGGACCGACCTACGAGCAGTACTTC; cdr3_aa: CASSKGPTYEQYF
clone_size: many; v_call: TRBV28; d_call: TRBD1; j_call: TRBJ1-1; cdr3_nt: TGTGCCGGGCAGGGGGGGAGCACTGAAGCTTTCTTT; cdr3_aa: CAGQGGSTEAFF
clone_size: NA; v_call: TRBV6-1; d_call: NA; j_call: TRBJ1-4; cdr3_nt: TGTGCCAGCAGTGAAATCAGTACATTAATTAATGAAAAACTGTTTTTT; cdr3_aa: CASSEISTLINEKLFF
clone_size: few; v_call: TRBV24-1; d_call: TRBD2; j_call: TRBJ2-1; cdr3_nt: TGTGCCACCAGTGGGACTAGCGGGGACAATGAGCAGTTCTTC; cdr3_aa: CATSGTSGDNEQFF
clone_size: many; v_call: TRBV10-3; d_call: TRBD2; j_call: TRBJ2-1; cdr3_nt: TGTGCCATCAGTGGAGCGGGAGGGCCCAATGAGCAGTTCTTC; cdr3_aa: CAISGAGGPNEQFF
clone_size: few; v_call: TRBV29-1; d_call: NA; j_call: TRBJ2-1; cdr3_nt: TGCAGCGTTGAGGGGTTGGATGAGCAGTTCTTC; cdr3_aa: CSVEGLDEQFF
clone_size: NA; v_call: TRBV3-1; d_call: TRBD1; j_call: TRBJ1-4; cdr3_nt: TGTGCCAGCAGCCCCGGGACAGGGCGGATGAAACTGTTTTTT; cdr3_aa: CASSPGTGRMKLFF
clone_size: many; v_call: TRBV20-1; d_call: NA; j_call: TRBJ2-7; cdr3_nt: TGCAGTGCCAGCCCCGTCGGCTACGAGCAGTACTTC; cdr3_aa: CSASPVGYEQYF
clone_size: few; v_call: TRBV29-1; d_call: NA; j_call: TRBJ2-1; cdr3_nt: TGCAGCGTTTTGGCCCGTCCCAATCTTGGTGCCTACAATGAGCAGTTCTTC; cdr3_aa: CSVLARPNLGAYNEQFF
clone_size: many; v_call: TRBV6-1; d_call: TRBD1; j_call: TRBJ1-5; cdr3_nt: TGTGCCAGCAGTGGGCAGGGGGGAACTGGCAGAGGTCAGCCCCAGCATTTT; cdr3_aa: CASSGQGGTGRGQPQHF
clone_size: NA; v_call: TRBV10-3; d_call: TRBD2; j_call: TRBJ2-2; cdr3_nt: TGTGCCATCAGTGAAACCGGGACAGCCAACCTAGCGGGAGAGGTAAACACCGGGGAGCTGTTTTTT; cdr3_aa: CAISETGTANLAGEVNTGELFF
clone_size: NA; v_call: TRBV28; d_call: TRBD1; j_call: TRBJ2-7; cdr3_nt: TGTGCCAGCAGTTCCTCCGGGACAGGGAACGAGCAGTACTTC; cdr3_aa: CASSSSGTGNEQYF
clone_size: many; v_call: TRBV28; d_call: NA; j_call: TRBJ1-1; cdr3_nt: TGTGCCAGCAGCCCCAAGGGGCTTGAAGCTTTCTTT; cdr3_aa: CASSPKGLEAFF
clone_size: few; v_call: TRBV18; d_call: NA; j_call: TRBJ2-6; cdr3_nt: TGTGCCAGCTCACCCGACAATCCTGGGGCCAACGTCCTGACTTTC; cdr3_aa: CASSPDNPGANVLTF
clone_size: NA; v_call: TRBV5-1; d_call: NA; j_call: TRBJ1-3; cdr3_nt: TGCGCCAGCAGCTTGGACGCGAGCTCTGGAAACACCATATATTTT; cdr3_aa: CASSLDASSGNTIYF